The clone carrying this TCR beta chain was picked up a small number of times. Antigen specificity is unknown. This specimen belongs to a study of CD8+ T cells in alopecia areata. Across the whole study: The protocol delivered tofacitinib for 6 to 18 months, then withdrew it for 6 months. Study findings and constraints: More clonal than normal scalp was lesional scalp, particularly alopecia totalis/universalis. Normal skin contains resident alphabeta T cells, and these are also sequenced in scalp samples. Tofacitinib did not eliminate many expanded lesional clones from scalp or blood.

V dropped 3 bases and J dropped 5; count of bases not matched to a gene: 9. CDR1 is MGHRA, CDR2 YSYEKL, per germline. The CDR3 consists of 15 residues. As the sequencing template, cDNA was produced by extracting RNA and reverse transcribing it. Sequencing used immunoSEQ multiplex PCR; TCRdb keeps in-frame clones, though not all of them. The sample lists under 200,000 clones, around three fifths occurring once. Documented treatment: oral pan-JAK inhibitor, 5-10 mg twice daily. The V and J genes are TRBV4-1 and TRBJ2-5; 7 nucleotides line up with TRBD1. The specimen was CD4+ T cells sorted from blood, collected at week 24, from a patient treated with tofacitinib. The source of this sequence is a human donor with alopecia areata. CDR3 DNA sequence: TGCGCCAGCAGCCAGCCCGGGGCCAGGGGGGAGACCCAGTACTTC. This sequence encodes CASSQPGARGETQYF.